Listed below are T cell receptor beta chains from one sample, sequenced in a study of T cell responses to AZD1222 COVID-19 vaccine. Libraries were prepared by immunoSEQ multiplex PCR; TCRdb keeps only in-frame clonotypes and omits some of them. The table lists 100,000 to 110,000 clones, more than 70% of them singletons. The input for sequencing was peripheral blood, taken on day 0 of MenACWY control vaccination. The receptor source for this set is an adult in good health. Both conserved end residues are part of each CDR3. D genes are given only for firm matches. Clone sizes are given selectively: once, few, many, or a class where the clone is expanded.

CDR3nt: TGTGCCAGCAGCATGGAACAGGGGACCACTGAAGCTTTCTTT
CDR3aa: CASSMEQGTTEAFF
j_gene: TRBJ1-1
abundance: .
d_gene: TRBD1
v_gene: TRBV9

CDR3nt: TGTGCCAGCGGACCTGGGACTAGCGGTCTCCGAAGGGAGCAGTACTTC
CDR3aa: CASGPGTSGLRREQYF
j_gene: TRBJ2-7
abundance: .
d_gene: TRBD2
v_gene: TRBV19

CDR3nt: TGTGCCAGCTCCTGGGAACAGAGCTCCTACGAGCAGTACTTC
CDR3aa: CASSWEQSSYEQYF
j_gene: TRBJ2-7
abundance: once
d_gene: .
v_gene: TRBV18

CDR3nt: TGTGCCAGCAGTTACAGGCCCCGGGGTAATTCACCCCTCCACTTT
CDR3aa: CASSYRPRGNSPLHF
j_gene: TRBJ1-6
abundance: .
d_gene: .
v_gene: TRBV6-5

CDR3nt: TGTGCCATCAAGTCTAGCGGGGGGTCCTACAATGAGCAGTTCTTC
CDR3aa: CAIKSSGGSYNEQFF
j_gene: TRBJ2-1
abundance: .
d_gene: TRBD2
v_gene: TRBV5-4

CDR3nt: TGTGCCAGCAGTTCGGGAAGCGAAAAACTGTTTTTT
CDR3aa: CASSSGSEKLFF
j_gene: TRBJ1-4
abundance: few
d_gene: .
v_gene: TRBV28

CDR3nt: TGTGCCAGCAGTGAAGCGCTCACTCCTGGCTACACCTTC
CDR3aa: CASSEALTPGYTF
j_gene: TRBJ1-2
abundance: .
d_gene: .
v_gene: TRBV6-1

CDR3nt: TGTGCCAGCAGCTCAACCACAGGGGAGCAGTTCTTC
CDR3aa: CASSSTTGEQFF
j_gene: TRBJ2-1
abundance: .
d_gene: .
v_gene: TRBV7-9

CDR3nt: TGTGCTAGCAGCTTAGGCCCTAGTGAAATCGATGAGCAGTTCTTC
CDR3aa: CASSLGPSEIDEQFF
j_gene: TRBJ2-1
abundance: .
d_gene: .
v_gene: TRBV7-7

CDR3nt: TGTGCCAGCTCCCTGGACAGCTCGTATGGCTACACCTTC
CDR3aa: CASSLDSSYGYTF
j_gene: TRBJ1-2
abundance: .
d_gene: .
v_gene: TRBV18

CDR3nt: TGTGCCAGCAGTGAAGGCCAGGGGGCGGGCGAGCAGTACTTC
CDR3aa: CASSEGQGAGEQYF
j_gene: TRBJ2-7
abundance: once
d_gene: TRBD1
v_gene: TRBV25-1

CDR3nt: TGCGCCAGCAGCTTCGGGGGAGGTATCAATTCACCCCTCCACTTT
CDR3aa: CASSFGGGINSPLHF
j_gene: TRBJ1-6
abundance: .
d_gene: .
v_gene: TRBV5-1

CDR3nt: TGTGCCAGCAGCTTAGCTTGGCGGCTAGCGGGAGGTACCTACGAGCAGTACTTC
CDR3aa: CASSLAWRLAGGTYEQYF
j_gene: TRBJ2-7
abundance: .
d_gene: TRBD2
v_gene: TRBV11-2

CDR3nt: TGTGCCAGTTTCTACCAGGGACAGGGGCAGAACTATGGCTACACCTTC
CDR3aa: CASFYQGQGQNYGYTF
j_gene: TRBJ1-2
abundance: .
d_gene: TRBD1
v_gene: TRBV19

CDR3nt: TGTGCCAGCAGTGACGAGGGACTTGCCTTCCGCCCTCGCTATGGCTACACCTTC
CDR3aa: CASSDEGLAFRPRYGYTF
j_gene: TRBJ1-2
abundance: .
d_gene: .
v_gene: TRBV6-4

CDR3nt: TGTGCCAGCATGACCCTAGCGGGGGAGACAGATACGCAGTATTTT
CDR3aa: CASMTLAGETDTQYF
j_gene: TRBJ2-3
abundance: .
d_gene: TRBD2
v_gene: TRBV28

CDR3nt: TGTGCCAGCAGCCCCGATGGACAGGTCACTGAGCAGTTCTTC
CDR3aa: CASSPDGQVTEQFF
j_gene: TRBJ2-1
abundance: .
d_gene: TRBD1
v_gene: TRBV7-9

CDR3nt: TGTGCCAGCAGCACAGGGGGAGGGGGAGAAGAGACCCAGTACTTC
CDR3aa: CASSTGGGGEETQYF
j_gene: TRBJ2-5
abundance: .
d_gene: .
v_gene: TRBV7-2

CDR3nt: TGTGCCAGCAGACCCGGACAGCTAAGGGGTACGCAGTATTTT
CDR3aa: CASRPGQLRGTQYF
j_gene: TRBJ2-3
abundance: .
d_gene: .
v_gene: TRBV6-5

CDR3nt: TGTGCCAGTCGACGGGAGGGCCTCACCGGGGAGCTGTTTTTT
CDR3aa: CASRREGLTGELFF
j_gene: TRBJ2-2
abundance: .
d_gene: TRBD2
v_gene: TRBV19

CDR3nt: TGTGCCACCAAGGCAGCGGGAGGCCCCAATGAGCAGTTCTTC
CDR3aa: CATKAAGGPNEQFF
j_gene: TRBJ2-1
abundance: .
d_gene: TRBD2
v_gene: TRBV24-1

CDR3nt: TGTGCCAGCAGCTCGGCAACTAATGAAAAACTGTTTTTT
CDR3aa: CASSSATNEKLFF
j_gene: TRBJ1-4
abundance: once
d_gene: .
v_gene: TRBV7-7

CDR3nt: TGTGCCAGCAGCTTAGCAACCGGACAGGGGTCGAACACTGAAGCTTTCTTT
CDR3aa: CASSLATGQGSNTEAFF
j_gene: TRBJ1-1
abundance: few
d_gene: TRBD1
v_gene: TRBV7-8

CDR3nt: TGTGCCAGCAGTGATGGCGGGGGGCCAGATACGCAGTATTTT
CDR3aa: CASSDGGGPDTQYF
j_gene: TRBJ2-3
abundance: .
d_gene: TRBD2
v_gene: TRBV2

CDR3nt: TGCAGCGTCACTACTAGCGGGAGGCGTCTCGGGGCCCAGTACTTC
CDR3aa: CSVTTSGRRLGAQYF
j_gene: TRBJ2-5
abundance: once
d_gene: TRBD2
v_gene: TRBV29-1

CDR3nt: TGTGCCAGCATGAAAGGAACAGGGGAAGTCCTGACTTTC
CDR3aa: CASMKGTGEVLTF
j_gene: TRBJ2-6
abundance: .
d_gene: TRBD1
v_gene: TRBV6-5

CDR3nt: TGTGCCAGCAGTGCCAAAGGAGGGAGTAGCAATCAGCCCCAGCATTTT
CDR3aa: CASSAKGGSSNQPQHF
j_gene: TRBJ1-5
abundance: .
d_gene: .
v_gene: TRBV25-1

CDR3nt: TGTGCCAGTAGTATAGCGGGAGACACCGGGGAGCTGTTTTTT
CDR3aa: CASSIAGDTGELFF
j_gene: TRBJ2-2
abundance: .
d_gene: .
v_gene: TRBV19

CDR3nt: TGTGCCAGCTTCCCCAGCTCTGGGGGCGCCCATGGCTACACCTTC
CDR3aa: CASFPSSGGAHGYTF
j_gene: TRBJ1-2
abundance: .
d_gene: .
v_gene: TRBV18

CDR3nt: TGTGCCAGCAGCCCAAACCCCAGGGCAAACTCACCCCTCCACTTT
CDR3aa: CASSPNPRANSPLHF
j_gene: TRBJ1-6
abundance: .
d_gene: .
v_gene: TRBV6-5

CDR3nt: TGTGCCAGCAGCTTGGCCCCTGTTGACTATGGCTACACCTTC
CDR3aa: CASSLAPVDYGYTF
j_gene: TRBJ1-2
abundance: .
d_gene: .
v_gene: TRBV5-6

CDR3nt: TGTGCCAGTACCCGGGGCTACCAGCCTTCCTACGAGCAGTACTTC
CDR3aa: CASTRGYQPSYEQYF
j_gene: TRBJ2-7
abundance: .
d_gene: .
v_gene: TRBV19

CDR3nt: TGTGCCAGCAGCTCTTCGACTATCTCTGGAAACACCATATATTTT
CDR3aa: CASSSSTISGNTIYF
j_gene: TRBJ1-3
abundance: .
d_gene: .
v_gene: TRBV7-8

CDR3nt: TGTGCCAGCAGCTATTTCACCGGGGAGCTGTTTTTT
CDR3aa: CASSYFTGELFF
j_gene: TRBJ2-2
abundance: few
d_gene: .
v_gene: TRBV11-2

CDR3nt: TGTGCCAGCATGAGGGCTTCCCTCCAGGACATTCAGTACTTC
CDR3aa: CASMRASLQDIQYF
j_gene: TRBJ2-4
abundance: .
d_gene: .
v_gene: TRBV2

CDR3nt: TGTGCCAGTAGTGACACAGGGGGTAGCAATCAGCCCCAGCATTTT
CDR3aa: CASSDTGGSNQPQHF
j_gene: TRBJ1-5
abundance: .
d_gene: TRBD1
v_gene: TRBV19

CDR3nt: TGTGCCAGCAGTGAGGTGTCAGCTAGCAATCAGCCCCAGCATTTT
CDR3aa: CASSEVSASNQPQHF
j_gene: TRBJ1-5
abundance: .
d_gene: .
v_gene: TRBV2

CDR3nt: TGTGCCAGCCTCCCACCGGGGGCTACTAGTGGCTACACCTTC
CDR3aa: CASLPPGATSGYTF
j_gene: TRBJ1-2
abundance: .
d_gene: .
v_gene: TRBV6-5

CDR3nt: TGTGCCTGGAGCGAGGGACAGGGGGCGGGCTACACCTTC
CDR3aa: CAWSEGQGAGYTF
j_gene: TRBJ1-2
abundance: .
d_gene: TRBD1
v_gene: TRBV30

CDR3nt: TGCGCCAGCGTCGGGGACGGCTTTCGGGCTTTCTTT
CDR3aa: CASVGDGFRAFF
j_gene: TRBJ1-1
abundance: .
d_gene: .
v_gene: TRBV5-1

CDR3nt: TGTGCCAGCAGCCAACGGGGAGAGAACACTGAAGCTTTCTTT
CDR3aa: CASSQRGENTEAFF
j_gene: TRBJ1-1
abundance: .
d_gene: .
v_gene: TRBV3-1/TRBV3-2

CDR3nt: TGTGCCAGCTCACCCGGGACAGCTCAAGAGACCCAGTACTTC
CDR3aa: CASSPGTAQETQYF
j_gene: TRBJ2-5
abundance: few
d_gene: TRBD1
v_gene: TRBV18

CDR3nt: TGTGCCAGCAGTAAATGGGACAGCAGGCTGGGCGAGCAGTACTTC
CDR3aa: CASSKWDSRLGEQYF
j_gene: TRBJ2-7
abundance: .
d_gene: TRBD1
v_gene: TRBV6-5

CDR3nt: TGTGCCAGCAGGACAGGGGTGGGCACTGAAGCTTTCTTT
CDR3aa: CASRTGVGTEAFF
j_gene: TRBJ1-1
abundance: .
d_gene: TRBD1
v_gene: TRBV12-3/TRBV12-4

CDR3nt: TGTGCCAGCAGCACCGGGACCTTGAACACTGAAGCTTTCTTT
CDR3aa: CASSTGTLNTEAFF
j_gene: TRBJ1-1
abundance: .
d_gene: .
v_gene: TRBV5-4

CDR3nt: TGTGCCAGCAGCCAAGTCTCCGTACCCACCATATATTTT
CDR3aa: CASSQVSVPTIYF
j_gene: TRBJ1-3
abundance: .
d_gene: .
v_gene: TRBV3-1/TRBV3-2

CDR3nt: TGTGCCAGCTCACCGTCAGGGGGAGGACTCGCAGATACGCAGTATTTT
CDR3aa: CASSPSGGGLADTQYF
j_gene: TRBJ2-3
abundance: .
d_gene: .
v_gene: TRBV18

CDR3nt: TGTGCCAGCAGCTTAGCTAACCGGGACAGCCATTCATTT
CDR3aa: CASSLANRDSHSF
j_gene: TRBJ1-1
abundance: .
d_gene: TRBD1
v_gene: TRBV7-9

CDR3nt: TGTGCCAGCAGCCAAGATTGGGAGACCCAGTACTTC
CDR3aa: CASSQDWETQYF
j_gene: TRBJ2-5
abundance: .
d_gene: .
v_gene: TRBV3-1/TRBV3-2

CDR3nt: TGTGCCAGCAGCTTAGTACTATTAAATCAGCCCCAGCATTTT
CDR3aa: CASSLVLLNQPQHF
j_gene: TRBJ1-5
abundance: .
d_gene: .
v_gene: TRBV11-2